The rows below give T cell receptor beta chains drawn from one sample of a study of T-cell reconstitution after alpha-beta-depleted transplantation in children. One entry per CDR3 protein results from TCRdb running MiXCR on the PCR reads. This table has 450,000 to 600,000 distinct CDR3 sequences, 30% to 35% appearing once. This material consisted of PBMCs from the stem cell graft donor, taken from the stem cell graft. Receptor source: a human donor who donated a stem cell graft to a child with aplastic anemia. Each CDR3 is given with its conserved first and last residue. The D gene is left open where the match is weak. Size is stated for part of the rows, as once, few or many counts, or as a class when the clone is expanded.

>TRBV11-3|TRBJ1-1|.|.
CASSTRQRSMNTEAFF
TGTGCCAGCAGCACCCGACAGAGATCTATGAACACTGAAGCTTTCTTT
>TRBV30|TRBJ2-3|few|.
CASDSLGTDTQYF
TGTGCCAGCGACAGTCTGGGCACAGATACGCAGTATTTT
>TRBV5-1|TRBJ2-7|.|TRBD1
CASSFLGTDNLGSYEQYF
TGCGCCAGCAGCTTCTTAGGGACAGACAACCTGGGCTCCTACGAGCAGTACTTC
>TRBV15|TRBJ2-5|.|.
CATSRVEETQYF
TGTGCCACCAGCAGAGTCGAAGAGACCCAGTACTTC
>TRBV20-1|TRBJ2-3|few|.
CSAFSRDTLTDTQYF
TGCAGTGCTTTCAGCCGGGACACCCTTACAGATACGCAGTATTTT
>TRBV7-2|TRBJ2-7|.|.
CASSLDFSSYEQYF
TGTGCCAGCAGCTTAGATTTCAGCTCCTACGAGCAGTACTTC
>TRBV7-6|TRBJ2-1|.|.
CASSFDPGDEQFF
TGTGCCAGCAGCTTCGACCCGGGGGATGAGCAGTTCTTC
>TRBV29-1|TRBJ2-7|.|TRBD1
CSATGGAYEQYF
TGCAGCGCAACAGGGGGTGCATACGAGCAGTACTTC
>TRBV4-2|TRBJ1-2|.|.
CASSQGAYYGYTF
TGTGCCAGCAGCCAAGGTGCTTACTATGGCTACACCTTC
>TRBV9|TRBJ1-1|.|.
CASSVDGWTNTEAFF
TGTGCCAGCAGCGTAGATGGTTGGACGAACACTGAAGCTTTCTTT
>TRBV5-1|TRBJ1-2|few|TRBD1
CASSLDPGQGAYGYTF
TGCGCCAGCAGCTTGGATCCGGGACAGGGGGCCTATGGCTACACCTTC
>TRBV6-1|TRBJ1-5|few|TRBD1
CASSETQGDVQPQHF
TGTGCCAGCAGTGAAACACAGGGGGACGTTCAGCCCCAGCATTTT
>TRBV7-2|TRBJ1-5|.|TRBD1
CASSLSATGVNQPQHF
TGTGCCAGCAGCTTATCGGCGACAGGGGTCAATCAGCCCCAGCATTTT
>TRBV15|TRBJ2-1|.|TRBD1
CATSRVAGGSSYNEQFF
TGTGCCACCAGCAGAGTCGCAGGGGGAAGCTCCTACAATGAGCAGTTCTTC
>TRBV5-6|TRBJ2-2|few|TRBD2
CASSLPGLAGVPGELFF
TGTGCCAGCAGCTTGCCGGGACTAGCGGGAGTTCCCGGGGAGCTGTTTTTT
>TRBV15|TRBJ2-3|few|TRBD2
CATSRLPAGVGTDTQYF
TGTGCCACCAGCAGACTCCCAGCGGGAGTCGGCACAGATACGCAGTATTTT
>TRBV6-2/TRBV6-3|TRBJ2-1|.|.
CASSYTEGTNEQFF
TGTGCCAGCAGTTACACGGAAGGAACGAATGAGCAGTTCTTC
>TRBV7-2|TRBJ2-1|.|TRBD2
CASSPMASGPYNEQFF
TGTGCCAGCAGCCCTATGGCTAGCGGACCCTACAATGAGCAGTTCTTC
>TRBV6-2/TRBV6-3|TRBJ2-7|few|.
CASSYSHEQYF
TGTGCCAGCAGTTATTCCCACGAGCAGTACTTC
>TRBV20-1|TRBJ1-1|few|.
CSARAPSTEAFF
TGCAGTGCTAGAGCCCCCAGCACTGAAGCTTTCTTT
>TRBV4-3|TRBJ1-2|.|.
CASSQEVSANYGYTF
TGCGCCAGCAGCCAAGAGGTCAGTGCCAACTATGGCTACACCTTC
>TRBV6-5|TRBJ2-3|few|.
CASSYSISSPIVDTQYF
TGTGCCAGCAGTTACTCCATATCCAGCCCAATCGTCGATACGCAGTATTTT
>TRBV12-3/TRBV12-4|TRBJ2-7|.|.
CASKKQGTHEQYF
TGTGCCAGCAAAAAACAGGGAACCCACGAGCAGTACTTC
>TRBV19|TRBJ2-3|few|.
CASSTGTQYF
TGTGCCAGTAGTACTGGAACGCAGTATTTT
>TRBV18|TRBJ1-3|.|.
CASSPTTTGGNTIYF
TGTGCCAGCTCACCTACAACCACAGGGGGAAACACCATATATTTT
>TRBV3-1|TRBJ2-7|.|TRBD2
CASSQLAGGSYEQYF
TGTGCCAGCAGCCAACTAGCGGGAGGCTCCTACGAGCAGTACTTC
>TRBV20-1|TRBJ2-3|.|.
CSARDRDSFESDTQYF
TGCAGTGCTAGAGATCGGGACTCCTTTGAATCAGATACGCAGTATTTT
>TRBV5-4|TRBJ2-1|few|TRBD2
CASSLAGLAGSSYNEQFF
TGTGCCAGCAGCTTGGCGGGGCTAGCGGGAAGCTCCTACAATGAGCAGTTCTTC
>TRBV13|TRBJ1-2|few|.
CASSFSGLLYGYTF
TGTGCCAGCAGCTTCTCAGGGCTCCTCTATGGCTACACCTTC
>TRBV7-8|TRBJ2-2|.|TRBD2
CASSGIAGGANTGELFF
TGTGCCAGCAGCGGAATAGCGGGAGGGGCGAACACCGGGGAGCTGTTTTTT
>TRBV20-1|TRBJ1-5|.|.
CSARPLGVGNQPQHF
TGCAGTGCTAGACCCCTAGGGGTCGGCAATCAGCCCCAGCATTTT
>TRBV6-2/TRBV6-3|TRBJ1-5|.|.
CASGYDRPWSNQPQHF
TGTGCCAGCGGTTACGACAGACCGTGGAGCAATCAGCCCCAGCATTTT
>TRBV29-1|TRBJ1-4|few|TRBD1
CSGGQGVNEKLFF
TGCAGCGGCGGACAGGGAGTTAATGAAAAACTGTTTTTT
>TRBV4-1|TRBJ2-1|.|TRBD2
CASSQDLASGSHNEQFF
TGCGCCAGCAGCCAAGATCTGGCTAGCGGGAGCCACAATGAGCAGTTCTTC
>TRBV19|TRBJ2-1|.|.
CASTYGVWNEQFF
TGTGCCAGTACCTATGGGGTATGGAATGAGCAGTTCTTC
>TRBV7-9|TRBJ2-6|few|.
CASSGQTNSGANVLTF
TGTGCCAGCAGCGGGCAGACGAACTCTGGGGCCAACGTCCTGACTTTC
>TRBV4-3|TRBJ2-1|few|TRBD2
CASSHGSGSNEQFF
TGCGCCAGCAGCCACGGTAGCGGGTCCAATGAGCAGTTCTTC
>TRBV29-1|TRBJ1-1|few|.
CSVGEGAPKAFF
TGCAGCGTTGGGGAAGGGGCACCTAAAGCTTTCTTT
>TRBV18|TRBJ1-4|many|.
CASSRDGSEKLFF
TGTGCCAGCTCGCGCGACGGATCTGAAAAACTGTTTTTT
>TRBV4-2|TRBJ2-1|.|TRBD2
CASSPQGAGFNEQFF
TGTGCCAGCAGCCCCCAGGGAGCGGGATTCAATGAGCAGTTCTTC
>TRBV5-4|TRBJ2-1|.|.
CASHRTAGLVNEQFF
TGTGCCAGCCACCGGACTGCGGGCCTCGTCAATGAGCAGTTCTTC
>TRBV30|TRBJ2-6|few|.
CAWSVRRTGSGANVLTF
TGTGCCTGGAGTGTACGACGTACCGGCTCTGGGGCCAACGTCCTGACTTTC
>TRBV7-9|TRBJ2-5|once|.
CASSSDYTGLRETQYF
TGTGCCAGCAGCTCGGATTATACAGGGCTTCGGGAGACCCAGTACTTC
>TRBV20-1|TRBJ1-1|.|.
CSARGERVSITEAFF
TGCAGTGCTAGAGGCGAGCGGGTCTCTATCACTGAAGCTTTCTTT
>TRBV29-1|TRBJ2-1|.|.
CSVEPFGGKSYNEQFF
TGCAGCGTTGAACCCTTTGGCGGGAAGTCCTACAATGAGCAGTTCTTC
>TRBV6-5|TRBJ1-5|.|TRBD1
CASSYSDRANQPQHF
TGTGCCAGCAGTTACTCGGACAGGGCCAATCAGCCCCAGCATTTT
>TRBV7-2|TRBJ1-1|.|TRBD1
CASRSQGAWATEAFF
TGTGCCAGCAGATCGCAGGGGGCGTGGGCCACTGAAGCTTTCTTT
>TRBV20-1|TRBJ2-5|.|TRBD1
CSVPQGSGETQYF
TGCAGTGTCCCACAGGGGTCCGGGGAGACCCAGTACTTC
>TRBV7-8|TRBJ2-7|.|TRBD2
CASSSSGPSYDEQYF
TGTGCCAGCAGCTCTAGCGGACCCTCCTACGACGAGCAGTACTTC
>TRBV12-3/TRBV12-4|TRBJ1-2|few|TRBD1
CASSTGGDYGYTF
TGTGCCAGCAGCACAGGGGGAGACTATGGCTACACCTTC
>TRBV5-6|TRBJ2-5|few|.
CASSLVGTGQETQYF
TGTGCCAGCAGCTTGGTAGGGACGGGCCAAGAGACCCAGTACTTC
>TRBV7-2|TRBJ1-6|.|.
CASSLVQGYNSPLHF
TGTGCCAGCAGCTTAGTTCAGGGATATAATTCACCCCTCCACTTT